The present entry profiles one TCR beta chain with its context. The antigen it recognizes is unknown. The sample holds no much larger clone one base away, and base qualities are not on file. TCRbeta CDR3 regions were amplified from genomic DNA using the immunoSEQ Assay, a bias-controlled multiplex PCR. The study's processing was this. The number of nucleated cells in each sample was estimated from the amplification of reference gene primers within the assay. To quantify the absolute abundance of each unique TCRbeta CDR3 rearrangement, sequence reads were collapsed and filtered. For each sample, productive Simpson clonality was calculated by taking the square root of Simpson's diversity index across productive rearrangements. TCRdb stores this immuneACCESS table with in-frame sequences only. Part of the clones is absent; in the studies checked, under half of the shortfall reflects unresolved V genes, and no reason is known for the rest. V, J and clone size derive from that table, while D and trimming were established from the DNA sequence. Here the sample has some 200,000 clones; around 90% occur a single time. The ten largest clones represent about 3% of the sample.

The sample comes from a study of blood T cell repertoires in COVID-19 (dated by TCRdb to 2019 to 2021). Broadly, across the study: Samples covering the acute and convalescent phases of COVID-19 were provided by collaborators in the United States, Italy and Spain. The prospective study material was composed of cDNA or gDNA derived from T cells, B-cell-depleted T cells, or PBMCs. The dataset comprised deeply sampled blood TCRbeta repertoires from subjects exposed to, actively infected with, or recovered from COVID-19. The repertoires were released in a freely available public database meant as a resource for research on the immune response to SARS-CoV-2. The samples were drawn from two sources: the first 160 participants of the ongoing ImmuneRACE study, and 950 to 1,500 subjects contributed by 6 global collaborators. The sample metadata nearly always contained a de-identified subject ID, COVID-19 status, age in years and sex. Where available, HLA class I and class II types were taken from metadata supplied by the sample provider and were not determined by assay-based typing.

Broader findings and caveats from the paper: How much clinical and demographic metadata was included differed by source and by participant, and the metadata was provided uncurated.

Collaborating institutions collected whole blood in K2EDTA tubes following their own protocols. For TCRbeta analysis, collaborators shipped samples as frozen whole blood, isolated PBMCs, or DNA extracted from either of those sample types. The source material was peripheral blood. The sequence derives from a man aged 40-49 years with active or convalescent COVID-19.

The CDR3 protein is CASREQGIQPQHF. The sequence in DNA is TGTGCCAGCAGGGAACAGGGAATCCAGCCCCAGCATTTT. The rearranged chain carries TRBV2 and TRBJ1-5; TRBD1 is a weak D gene call, 6 bases matching. Inclusive of the bounding cysteine and phenylalanine, the CDR3 is 13 residues long. This entry keeps only the CDR3 DNA: 39 bases, framed from base 1. V loses 6 bases of germline sequence and J loses 7 bases, and the interval between the two ends is 13 bases. The germline V gene gives CDR1 as SNHLY and CDR2 as FYNNEI.